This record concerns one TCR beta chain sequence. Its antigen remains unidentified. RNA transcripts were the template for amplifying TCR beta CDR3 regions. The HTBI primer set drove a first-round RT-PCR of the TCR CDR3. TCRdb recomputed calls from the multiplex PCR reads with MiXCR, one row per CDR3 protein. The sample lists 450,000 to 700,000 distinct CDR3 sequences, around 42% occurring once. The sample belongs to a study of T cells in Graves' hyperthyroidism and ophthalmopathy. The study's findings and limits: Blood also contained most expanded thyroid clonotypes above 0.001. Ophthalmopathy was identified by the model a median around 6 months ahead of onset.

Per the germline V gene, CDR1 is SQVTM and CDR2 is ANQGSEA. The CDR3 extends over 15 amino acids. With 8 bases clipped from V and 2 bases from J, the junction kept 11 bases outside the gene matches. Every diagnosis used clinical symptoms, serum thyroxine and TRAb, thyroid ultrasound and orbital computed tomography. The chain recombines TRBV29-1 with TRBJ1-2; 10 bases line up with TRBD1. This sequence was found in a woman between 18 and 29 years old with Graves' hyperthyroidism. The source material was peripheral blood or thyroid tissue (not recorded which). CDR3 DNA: TGCAGCTCCAGGACAGGGGGAGTTCTAAACTATGGCTACACCTTC. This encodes CSSRTGGVLNYGYTF.